The 20 T cell receptor beta chains in this list originate from one sample, sequenced in a study of blood T cell repertoires in COVID-19. TCRdb's copy holds only in-frame clones and misses some; the assay was immunoSEQ multiplex PCR. This table holds some 340,000 clones, 90% to 95% found once. The specimen sequenced was PBMCs or T cells enriched from blood (not recorded which). The receptors shown here come from a woman aged 25 to 39 who had been exposed to COVID-19.

The V gene is TRBV18, the J gene TRBJ2-7, with D possibly matching TRBD1 (6 bases). The V end was cut by 3 bases, the J end by 2 bases, with 17 bases between. The CDR3 sequence is 16 residues long. Germline CDR1 is KGHSH and CDR2 is LQKENI. CDR3 nucleotides: TGTGCCAGCTCACCGACCGTGGCGGACAGCCCCTACGAGCAGTACTTC. Amino acids: CASSPTVADSPYEQYF.

This clone occurred a few times. This chain connects TRBV24-1 to TRBJ2-7; 9 bases align to TRBD1. The J segment lost 6 bases and the V segment lost 2 bases, leaving 7 bases of the junction unmatched. This CDR3 is built from 15 residues. Germline assignment: CDR1 KGHDR and CDR2 SFDVKD. The CDR3 sequence is CATSDSNPGQGEQYF. The DNA of the CDR3 is TGTGCCACCAGTGATTCGAATCCGGGACAGGGCGAGCAGTACTTC.

The chain uses TRBV21-1 and TRBJ1-5; TRBD1, the table's D call, lacks a check against the DNA. TRBV21-1 is recorded as a pseudogene. The CDR3 is 15 residues long. CDR3 protein: CASTVYRYSNQPQHF. For the CDR3, the DNA is TGTGCCAGCACCGTCTACAGGTATAGCAATCAGCCCCAGCATTTT.

This sequence joins TRBV10-1 and TRBJ2-5; 16 bases are shared with TRBD2. This CDR3 spans 18 amino acids. With V trimmed by 3 bases and J by 5 bases, 9 bases remained unmatched. Germline V gives CDR1 WNHNN, CDR2 SYGVQD (reference sequence). DNA for the CDR3: TGCGCCAGCAGTGACCTCCGGGGACTAGCGGGGGGGCCCGAGACCCAGTACTTC. Its protein product is CASSDLRGLAGGPETQYF.

The chain uses TRBV4-2 and TRBJ1-2; 7 bases fit TRBD1. Germline CDR1 LGHNA, CDR2 YNFKEQ. This CDR3 has 15 amino acids. V was clipped by 3 bases and J by 3 bases; unmatched bases: 7. The CDR3 region is CASSQEGQAYYGYTF. Written as DNA, the CDR3 is TGTGCCAGCAGCCAGGAAGGACAGGCCTACTATGGCTACACCTTC.

This chain connects TRBV6-5 to TRBJ2-5; D gene unclear. V gave up 5 bases and J gave up 1 base, with 14 bases separating them. The germline V gene has CDR1 MNHEY and CDR2 SVGAGI. The length of the CDR3 is 15 residues. CDR3 in DNA: TGTGCCAGCAGTCCCACTGCTAGAACCCAAGAGACCCAGTACTTC. Residues: CASSPTARTQETQYF.

The genes are TRBV2 and TRBJ2-7, with 8 bases identical to TRBD1. Germline-derived CDR1 and CDR2 are SNHLY and FYNNEI. The junction had 3 bases not matched to a gene; V was cut back by 2 bases and J by 3 bases. CDR3 length: 14 residues. CDR3 loop: CASSEQGALYEQYF. CDR3 DNA sequence: TGTGCCAGCAGTGAACAGGGGGCTCTCTACGAGCAGTACTTC.

In its sample, this clone was seen once. The chain recombines TRBV4-1 with TRBJ1-2, with 12 bases that match TRBD1. This CDR3 is built from 17 residues. Germline lookup yields CDR1 MGHRA and CDR2 YSYEKL. The J segment lost 7 bases and the V segment lost 2 bases, leaving 11 bases of the junction unmatched. The DNA for the CDR3 is TGCGCCAGCAGCCAAATGCTCCGGGACAGGGGGCGCGGTGGCTACACCTTC. Residues: CASSQMLRDRGRGGYTF.

This clone was seen only once. The V and J genes are TRBV18 and TRBJ2-4, with 10 bases identical to TRBD1. CDR1 and CDR2 (germline): KGHSH, LQKENI. The CDR3 extends over 14 amino acids. V shed 3 bases, J shed 6 bases, and the junction held 2 bases outside the gene matches. The CDR3 nucleotides read TGTGCCAGCTCACCTGGACAGGGGGGAAACATTCAGTACTTC. Translating it yields CASSPGQGGNIQYF.

This rearrangement joins TRBV2 to TRBJ2-5; 8 nucleotides match TRBD1. Germline V CDR1 and CDR2: SNHLY, FYNNEI. J lost 4 bases, V lost 5 bases, and 9 bases had no gene match. The CDR3 loop spans 15 amino acids. In DNA form, the CDR3 reads TGTGCCAGCAGTCATATCACAGGGGGGTCAGAGACCCAGTACTTC. Translation gives CASSHITGGSETQYF.

This chain joins TRBV19 and TRBJ2-3; 8 nucleotides line up with TRBD2. Germline V gives CDR1 LNHDA, CDR2 SQIVND (reference sequence). The CDR3 consists of 16 residues. Trimming cost V 5 bases and J 6 bases; bases outside gene matches: 13. This chain's CDR3 is CASSRGGSGFMDTQYF. In DNA form, the CDR3 reads TGTGCCAGTAGTCGCGGGGGGTCTGGGTTTATGGATACGCAGTATTTT.

This clone was recorded only once. The J gene is TRBJ2-7, the V gene TRBV29-1; 8 positions match TRBD2. Germline V CDR1 and CDR2: SQVTM, ANQGSEA. CDR3 length equals 13 residues. Germline trimming cut 4 bases from V and 4 bases from J; bases unmatched to any gene: 6. The CDR3 region has the DNA TGCAGCGTTGGCGGATCGGGGGGGTACGAGCAGTACTTC. This codes for CSVGGSGGYEQYF.

The chain has TRBV7-9 and TRBJ1-1; maybe TRBD1 (6 bases). This CDR3 contains 14 residues. Germline assignment: CDR1 SEHNR and CDR2 FQNEAQ (reference sequence). V was shortened by 1 base and J by 6 bases, with 12 bases between the two germline ends. CDR3 in amino acids: CASSLVQGAAEAFF. Here the CDR3 DNA reads TGTGCCAGCAGCTTAGTACAGGGTGCCGCTGAAGCTTTCTTT. The variable domain in full, completed from reference TRBV7-9 and TRBJ1-1, reads DTGVSQNPRHKITKRGQNVTFRCDPISEHNRLYWYRQTLGQGPEFLTYFQNEAQLEKSRLLSDRFSAERPKGSFSTLEIQRTEQGDSAMYLCASSLVQGAAEAFFGQGTRLTVV.

The chain recombines TRBV7-9 with TRBJ2-1, with D tentatively TRBD2 (6 bases). The CDR3 length is 13 residues. Looked up from germline, CDR1 is SEHNR and CDR2 is FQNEAQ (reference sequence). Trimming stripped 8 bases from V and 2 bases from J, with 10 bases between. The CDR3 protein is CASLASAYNEQFF. The CDR3 DNA is TGTGCCAGCCTAGCTAGCGCCTACAATGAGCAGTTCTTC.

This sequence joins TRBV5-4 and TRBJ1-6; D is unclear. The germline CDR1 and CDR2 sequences are SGHNT and YYREEE (reference sequence). CDR3 length: 15 residues. Trimming took 0 bases from V and 8 from J, leaving 12 bases between them. The CDR3 DNA is TGTGCCAGCAGCTTGGCGGCGCGGACTGATTCACCCCTCCACTTT. Translated: CASSLAARTDSPLHF.

J is TRBJ1-5 and V is TRBV18, with a weak D call TRBD1 (5 bases). The ends were cut back, 2 bases at V and 4 bases at J, with 15 bases in the middle. The CDR3 length is 16 residues. Germline values: CDR1 KGHSH, CDR2 LQKENI. Here the CDR3 DNA reads TGTGCCAGCTCACCATTTAGAAGGGGTTCGAATCAGCCCCAGCATTTT. Translating gives CASSPFRRGSNQPQHF.

This clone was seen just once. This chain uses TRBV27 with TRBJ2-7; 7 nucleotides match TRBD1. The germline V gene encodes CDR1 MNHEY and CDR2 SMNVEV (reference sequence). After removal of 3 bases from V and 7 bases from J, the junction contained 9 bases not matched to a gene. The CDR3 is made up of 14 amino acids. The CDR3 reads CASSFLTGSREQYF. In nucleotides, the CDR3 is TGTGCCAGCAGTTTCTTGACAGGGTCGAGGGAGCAGTACTTC.

This chain uses TRBV5-1 with TRBJ1-5, with 7 bases identical to TRBD1. CDR3 size: 17 residues. J was trimmed by 2 bases and V by 0 bases; bases with no gene match: 8. In germline, CDR1 is SGHRS, CDR2 YFSETQ. The CDR3 bases are TGCGCCAGCAGCTTGGGTTTGCTCGGACAGGGCAATCAGCCCCAGCATTTT. This codes for CASSLGLLGQGNQPQHF.

The genes are TRBV11-2 and TRBJ2-3, with 11 bases identical to TRBD2. V was clipped by 4 bases and J by 5 bases; unmatched bases: 5. The CDR3 consists of 15 residues. Germline V gives CDR1 SGHAT, CDR2 FQNNGV. CDR3 region: CASSYSGGAQDTQYF. In DNA, the CDR3 is TGTGCCAGCAGCTATAGCGGGGGGGCGCAAGATACGCAGTATTTT.

This chain's CDR3 is CASSLQGAGGYTF. In DNA, the CDR3 is TGTGCCAGCAGCCTACAGGGGGCGGGCGGCTACACCTTC. The rearrangement uses TRBV6-5 and TRBJ1-2; TRBD1 matches 9 bases. CDR1 and CDR2 (germline): MNHEY, SVGAGI. The CDR3 extends over 13 amino acids. With V trimmed by 6 bases and J by 8 bases, 7 bases remained unmatched.